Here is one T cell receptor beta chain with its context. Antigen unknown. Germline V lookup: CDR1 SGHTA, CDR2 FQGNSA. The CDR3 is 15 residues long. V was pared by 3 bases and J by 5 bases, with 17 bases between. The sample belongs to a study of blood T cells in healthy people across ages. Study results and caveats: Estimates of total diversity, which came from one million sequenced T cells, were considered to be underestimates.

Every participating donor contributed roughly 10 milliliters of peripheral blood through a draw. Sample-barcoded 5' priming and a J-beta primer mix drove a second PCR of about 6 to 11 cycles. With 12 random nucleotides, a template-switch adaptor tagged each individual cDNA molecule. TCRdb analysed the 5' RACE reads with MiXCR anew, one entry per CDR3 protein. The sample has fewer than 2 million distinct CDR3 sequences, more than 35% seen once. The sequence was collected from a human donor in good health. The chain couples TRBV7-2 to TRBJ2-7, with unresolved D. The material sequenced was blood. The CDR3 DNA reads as TGTGCCAGCAGCTTTCATGAAACCCTCCGGGACGAGCAGTACTTC. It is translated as CASSFHETLRDEQYF.